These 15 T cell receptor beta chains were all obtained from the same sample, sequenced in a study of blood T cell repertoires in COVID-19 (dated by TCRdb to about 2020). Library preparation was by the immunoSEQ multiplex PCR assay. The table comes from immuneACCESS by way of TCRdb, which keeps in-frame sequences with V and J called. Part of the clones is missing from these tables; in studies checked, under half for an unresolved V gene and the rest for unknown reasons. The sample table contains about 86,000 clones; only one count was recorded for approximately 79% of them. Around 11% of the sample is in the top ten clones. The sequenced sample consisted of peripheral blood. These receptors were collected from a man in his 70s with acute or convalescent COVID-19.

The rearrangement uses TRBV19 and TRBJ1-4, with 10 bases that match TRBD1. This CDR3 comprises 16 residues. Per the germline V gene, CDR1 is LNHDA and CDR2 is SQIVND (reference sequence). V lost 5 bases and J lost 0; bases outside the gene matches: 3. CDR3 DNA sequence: TGTGCCAGTAGTGGGGGACAGGGGACAACTAATGAAAAACTGTTTTTT. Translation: CASSGGQGTTNEKLFF.

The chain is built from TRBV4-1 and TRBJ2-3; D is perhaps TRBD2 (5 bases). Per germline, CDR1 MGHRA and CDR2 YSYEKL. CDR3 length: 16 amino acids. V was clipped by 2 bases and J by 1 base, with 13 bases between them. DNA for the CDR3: TGCGCCAGCAGCCAACCGAGCGGCTGGGGCACAGATACGCAGTATTTT. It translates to CASSQPSGWGTDTQYF.

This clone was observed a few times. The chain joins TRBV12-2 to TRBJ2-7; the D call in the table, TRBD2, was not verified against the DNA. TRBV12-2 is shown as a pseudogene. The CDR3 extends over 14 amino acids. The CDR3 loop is CASRPGLAVNEQYF. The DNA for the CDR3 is TGTGCAAGTCGCCCAGGACTAGCGGTTAACGAGCAGTACTTC.

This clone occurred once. In DNA form, the CDR3 reads TGTGCCAGCAGTTACTCGGAGGGATCTGGGGCCAACGTCCTGACTTTC. Amino acid sequence: CASSYSEGSGANVLTF. V is TRBV6-5 and J is TRBJ2-6; maybe TRBD2 (6 bases). The V and J ends lost 0 bases and 1 base respectively, with 7 bases between them. This CDR3 is 16 amino acids long. Germline V gives CDR1 MNHEY, CDR2 SVGAGI.

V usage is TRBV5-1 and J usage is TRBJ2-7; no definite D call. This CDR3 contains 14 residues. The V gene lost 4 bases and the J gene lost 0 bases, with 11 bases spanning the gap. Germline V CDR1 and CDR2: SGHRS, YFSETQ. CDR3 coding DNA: TGCGCCAGCAGCCCCCGTATTTCCTCCTACGAGCAGTACTTC. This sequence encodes CASSPRISSYEQYF.

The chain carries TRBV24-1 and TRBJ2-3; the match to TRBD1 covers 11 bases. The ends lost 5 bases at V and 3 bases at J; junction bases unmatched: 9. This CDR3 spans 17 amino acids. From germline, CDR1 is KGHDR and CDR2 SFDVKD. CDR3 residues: CATSGLWGTGGTDTQYF. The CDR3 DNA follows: TGTGCCACCAGTGGATTGTGGGGGACAGGGGGAACAGATACGCAGTATTTT.

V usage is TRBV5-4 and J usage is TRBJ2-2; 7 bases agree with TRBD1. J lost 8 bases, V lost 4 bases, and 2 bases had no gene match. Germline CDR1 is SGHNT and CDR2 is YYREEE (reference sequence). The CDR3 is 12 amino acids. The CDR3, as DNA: TGTGCCAGCAGCGGCAGGGGGGGGGAGCTGTTTTTT. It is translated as CASSGRGGELFF. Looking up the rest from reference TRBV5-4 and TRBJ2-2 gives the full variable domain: ETGVTQSPTHLIKTRGQQVTLRCSSQSGHNTVSWYQQALGQGPQFIFQYYREEENGRGNFPPRFSGLQFPNYSSELNVNALELDDSALYLCASSGRGGELFFGEGSRLTVL.

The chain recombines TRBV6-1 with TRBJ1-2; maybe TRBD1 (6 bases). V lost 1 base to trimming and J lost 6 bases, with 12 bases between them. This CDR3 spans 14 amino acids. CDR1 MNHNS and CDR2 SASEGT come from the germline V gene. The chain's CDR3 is CASSEGSGVNGYTF. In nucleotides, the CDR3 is TGTGCCAGCAGTGAAGGTTCAGGGGTTAATGGCTACACCTTC.

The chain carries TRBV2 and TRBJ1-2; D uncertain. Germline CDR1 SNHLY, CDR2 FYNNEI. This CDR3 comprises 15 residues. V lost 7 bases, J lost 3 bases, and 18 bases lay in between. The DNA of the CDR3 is TGTGCCAGCACCCCGGGGAGGGCGGGAGACTATGGCTACACCTTC. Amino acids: CASTPGRAGDYGYTF.

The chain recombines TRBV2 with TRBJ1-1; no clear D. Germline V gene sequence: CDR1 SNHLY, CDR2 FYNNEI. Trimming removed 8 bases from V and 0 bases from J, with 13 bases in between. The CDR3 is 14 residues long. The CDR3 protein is CASRLTGMNTEAFF. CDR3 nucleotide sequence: TGTGCCAGCCGATTGACGGGGATGAACACTGAAGCTTTCTTT.

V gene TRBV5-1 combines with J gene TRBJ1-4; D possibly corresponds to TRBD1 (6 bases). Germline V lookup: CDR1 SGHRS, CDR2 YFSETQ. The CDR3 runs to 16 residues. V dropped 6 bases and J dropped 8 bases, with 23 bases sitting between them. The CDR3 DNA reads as TGCGCCAGCACGCGCAGGGGACAACAGGGTGGCGAAAAACTGTTTTTT. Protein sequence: CASTRRGQQGGEKLFF.

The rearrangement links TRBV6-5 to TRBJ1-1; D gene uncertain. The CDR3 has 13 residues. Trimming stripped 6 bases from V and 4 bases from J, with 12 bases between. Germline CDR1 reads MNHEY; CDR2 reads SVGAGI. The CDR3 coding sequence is TGTGCCAGCAGGTTCCTCTCTCGCACTGAAGCTTTCTTT. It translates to CASRFLSRTEAFF.

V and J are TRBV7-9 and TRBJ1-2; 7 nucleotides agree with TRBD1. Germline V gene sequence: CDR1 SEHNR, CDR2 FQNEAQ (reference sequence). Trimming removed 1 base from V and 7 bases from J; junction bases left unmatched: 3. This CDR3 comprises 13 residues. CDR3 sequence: CASSLGQGSGYTF. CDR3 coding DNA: TGTGCCAGCAGCTTAGGACAGGGTAGTGGCTACACCTTC.

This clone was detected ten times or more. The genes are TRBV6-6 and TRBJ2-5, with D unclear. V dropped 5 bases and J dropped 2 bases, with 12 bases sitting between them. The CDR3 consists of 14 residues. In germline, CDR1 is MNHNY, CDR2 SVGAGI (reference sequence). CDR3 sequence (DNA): TGTGCCAGCAGTAAGAGACAAGAACAAGAGACCCAGTACTTC. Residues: CASSKRQEQETQYF.

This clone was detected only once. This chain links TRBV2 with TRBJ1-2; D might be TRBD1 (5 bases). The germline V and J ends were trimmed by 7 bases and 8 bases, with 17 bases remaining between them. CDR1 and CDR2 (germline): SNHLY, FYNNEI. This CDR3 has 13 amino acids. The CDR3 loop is CASTRGGTGGYTF. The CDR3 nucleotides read TGTGCCAGCACTCGGGGGGGAACGGGAGGCTACACCTTC.